This T cell receptor beta chain was sequenced for a study of T-cell reconstitution after alpha-beta-depleted transplantation in children. Unique molecular identifiers were incorporated when the TCRbeta library was constructed. TCRdb reanalysed the PCR reads using MiXCR and keeps one entry per CDR3 protein. The sample records 900,000 or so distinct CDR3 sequences, under 20% being singletons. There are 15 residues in the CDR3. The germline V gene has CDR1 SNHLY and CDR2 FYNNEI. The ends were cut back, 5 bases at V and 0 bases at J, with 13 bases in the middle. The input for sequencing was PBMCs, mostly from graft donor cells, taken 360 days after TCRalphabeta/CD19-depleted stem cell transplant. The TCR originated in a male patient younger than 18 who had a stem cell transplant for acute lymphoblastic leukemia, so the T cells may come from the graft donor. The rearrangement uses TRBV2 and TRBJ1-1, with a possible D match to TRBD1 (5 bases). The CDR3 loop reads CASSPGTGMNTEAFF. In DNA form, the CDR3 reads TGTGCCAGCAGTCCCGGGACGGGTATGAACACTGAAGCTTTCTTT.